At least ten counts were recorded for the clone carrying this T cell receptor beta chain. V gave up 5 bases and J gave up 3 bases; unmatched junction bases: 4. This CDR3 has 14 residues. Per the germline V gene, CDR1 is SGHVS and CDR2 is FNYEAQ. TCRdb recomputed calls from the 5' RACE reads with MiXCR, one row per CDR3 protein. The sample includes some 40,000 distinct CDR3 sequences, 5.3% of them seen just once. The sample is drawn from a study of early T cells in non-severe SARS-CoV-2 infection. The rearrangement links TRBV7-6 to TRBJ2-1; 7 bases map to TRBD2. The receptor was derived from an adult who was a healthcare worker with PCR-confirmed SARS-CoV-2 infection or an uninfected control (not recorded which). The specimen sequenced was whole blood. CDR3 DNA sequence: TGTGCCAGCAGCCCGCGGGGGATCTACAATGAGCAGTTCTTC. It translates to CASSPRGIYNEQFF.